A selection of T cell receptor beta chains follows, all from one sample in a study of CD8 T cells in ankylosing spondylitis. TCRdb analysed the 5' RACE reads with MiXCR anew, one entry per CDR3 protein. The data contain about 360,000 distinct CDR3 sequences, approximately 22% of them singletons. Sequencing input: blood, either unsorted or a sorted T cell fraction (not recorded which). These receptors all come from a male donor with ankylosing spondylitis or in good health (not recorded which). Both conserved end residues are part of each CDR3. Fields, in order: clone size, V gene, J gene, D gene, CDR3 DNA, CDR3 protein. D genes are given only for firm matches. Clone size, where shown, is once, few, many, or a class for clones that have expanded.

.	TRBV9	TRBJ1-2	.	TGTGCCAGCAGCGTAGATTCGGCAGGGGCTAACTATGGCTACACCTTC	CASSVDSAGANYGYTF
.	TRBV29-1	TRBJ2-7	TRBD2	TGCAGCGTTGAAGGACTAGCGGACTACGAGCAGTACTTC	CSVEGLADYEQYF
few	TRBV25-1	TRBJ2-2	.	TGTGCCAGCAGTGAAAGGCTAGTCCCCGGGGAGCTGTTTTTT	CASSERLVPGELFF
few	TRBV11-1	TRBJ2-1	TRBD2	TGTGCCAGCAGCTTAGGATACGGGGGGACGATAGACAACAATGAGCAGTTCTTC	CASSLGYGGTIDNNEQFF
many	TRBV12-3/TRBV12-4	TRBJ2-2	.	TGTGCCAGCAGTTTAGTGGGGAACACCGGGGAGCTGTTTTTT	CASSLVGNTGELFF
few	TRBV11-2	TRBJ1-1	TRBD1	TGTGCCAGCAGCTCTTGGACAGGGAACACTGAAGCTTTCTTT	CASSSWTGNTEAFF
many	TRBV12-3/TRBV12-4	TRBJ2-5	.	TGTGCCAGCAGTAAGGGGGGGCCTGGAGAGACCCAGTACTTC	CASSKGGPGETQYF
few	TRBV10-3	TRBJ2-7	.	TGTGCCATCAGTTCTCCGCCAGGGGGGTACGAGCAGTACTTC	CAISSPPGGYEQYF
.	TRBV4-1	TRBJ2-7	.	TGCGCCAGCAGCGGGGGGGGGCAGTACGAGCAGTACTTC	CASSGGGQYEQYF
few	TRBV7-9	TRBJ2-5	.	TGTGCCAGCAGCTTAGAACCGCACGCGGAGACCCAGTACTTC	CASSLEPHAETQYF
.	TRBV3-1	TRBJ2-7	.	TGTGCCAGCAGCCACCCCGTGGCGCGCAACGAGCAGTACTTC	CASSHPVARNEQYF
few	TRBV20-1	TRBJ2-3	TRBD2	TGCAGTGCTAGAATATCGACTAGCGGGGGGACAGATACGCAGTATTTT	CSARISTSGGTDTQYF
.	TRBV7-9	TRBJ1-5	.	TGTGCCAGCAGCCTTGGACGGGATCAGCCCCAGCATTTT	CASSLGRDQPQHF
.	TRBV9	TRBJ2-1	.	TGTGCCAGCAGCGTAGCAATCAATGAGCAGTTCTTC	CASSVAINEQFF
.	TRBV29-1	TRBJ2-1	TRBD2	TGCAGCGTTGAAGGCGGGGGTTATGTTAATGAGCAGTTCTTC	CSVEGGGYVNEQFF
few	TRBV19	TRBJ1-1	TRBD1	TGTGCCAGCTGGACAGGGGTAGACACTGAAGCTTTCTTT	CASWTGVDTEAFF
once	TRBV4-1	TRBJ2-7	.	TGCGCCAGCAGCCAAGTCACCAGGGAGGACGAGCAGTACTTC	CASSQVTREDEQYF
few	TRBV27	TRBJ2-7	TRBD2	TGTGCCAGCAGTTTATCTAGCGGGGGGTCCTCCTACGAGCAGTACTTC	CASSLSSGGSSYEQYF
few	TRBV27	TRBJ2-1	.	TGTGCCAGCAGTTTAGAGAGCGGCAGTAGATTGAACAATGAGCAGTTCTTC	CASSLESGSRLNNEQFF
.	TRBV6-5	TRBJ2-5	.	TGTGCCAGCTCCCAGGGTTGGGAGACCCAGTACTTC	CASSQGWETQYF
.	TRBV2	TRBJ2-3	TRBD2	TGTGCCATCACCCTAGGGGCCCTAGCGGGGGGTCGCACAGATACGCAGTATTTT	CAITLGALAGGRTDTQYF
.	TRBV15	TRBJ1-2	.	TGTGCCACCAGCAGTGGACAGAACTATGGCTACACCTTC	CATSSGQNYGYTF
.	TRBV3-1	TRBJ2-7	.	TGTGCCAGCACCTACGGGAGAAACTACGAGCAGTACTTC	CASTYGRNYEQYF
few	TRBV29-1	TRBJ1-2	.	TGCAGCGTCCGCCAACCGGGGGGAGACACCTTC	CSVRQPGGDTF
few	TRBV7-8	TRBJ2-3	TRBD1	TGTGCCAGCAGCCGACTAGACAGGGGGACAGATACGCAGTATTTT	CASSRLDRGTDTQYF
few	TRBV30	TRBJ2-1	.	TGTGCCTGGAGTGACACCCGCTCCTACAATGAGCAGTTCTTC	CAWSDTRSYNEQFF
.	TRBV30	TRBJ2-7	TRBD1	TGTGCCTGGAGTGTAGGTTTCGTCGGGACAGTCTCCTACGAGCAGTACTTC	CAWSVGFVGTVSYEQYF
.	TRBV25-1	TRBJ2-1	.	TGTGCCAGCAGCCCCCCGGGGCAGTACAATGAGCAGTTCTTC	CASSPPGQYNEQFF
few	TRBV12-3/TRBV12-4	TRBJ2-2	.	TGTGCCAGCAGGCTGACGGGACAAACGAACACCGGGGAGCTGTTTTTT	CASRLTGQTNTGELFF
few	TRBV11-2	TRBJ2-5	.	TGTGCCAGCAGCTCCAAAGTGTACCAAGAGACCCAGTACTTC	CASSSKVYQETQYF
once	TRBV11-2	TRBJ2-3	TRBD2	TGTGCCAGCAGCTTAGATTTTGGCGGGAGAGGCACAGATACGCAGTATTTT	CASSLDFGGRGTDTQYF
few	TRBV6-5	TRBJ2-1	TRBD1	TGTGCCAGCAGTTACTCGGACAGGGGGCTCCACAATGAGCAGTTCTTC	CASSYSDRGLHNEQFF
.	TRBV9	TRBJ2-7	.	TGTGCCAGCAGCGTAGGTTCGGGGATGGACGCTAGCTCCTACGAGCAGTACTTC	CASSVGSGMDASSYEQYF
few	TRBV9	TRBJ2-7	.	TGTGCCAGCAGCGTAGGGGGGGGCCTCCGGTACGAGCAGTACTTC	CASSVGGGLRYEQYF
few	TRBV12-3/TRBV12-4	TRBJ2-1	.	TGTGCCAGCAGTTCGCCGACTACTCAATTAGACAATGAGCAGTTCTTC	CASSSPTTQLDNEQFF
.	TRBV10-1	TRBJ2-1	.	TGCGCCAGCAGTGAGTCGTGGGGGACCTACAATGAGCAGTTCTTC	CASSESWGTYNEQFF
.	TRBV12-3/TRBV12-4	TRBJ2-7	.	TGTGCCAGCAGTTTATCAGGGGTCGGTGAGCAGTACTTC	CASSLSGVGEQYF
few	TRBV2	TRBJ2-7	.	TGTGCCAGCAGTGAATTAGGGGGCGAGCAGTACTTC	CASSELGGEQYF